This record covers a single TCR beta chain. The target antigen is unknown. This entry is derived from a study of cytomegalovirus exposure and HLA in healthy donors. The study ran its PCR with 60 Vbeta and 13 Jbeta primers. The table came from immunoSEQ multiplex PCR; TCRdb's copy has only in-frame clones and leaves some out. This sample's clone table lists 56,000 or so clones. Overall study results and limits: It was approximately 150 TCR beta chains that were listed as cytomegalovirus-associated. Clonal expansion, a later analysis showed, was greater in HLA-associated TCR beta chains than in equally common others. What was likely a sequencing artifact was a cluster of highly shared sequence variants. In a later analysis, a missense DCLRE1C variant was linked to TCR beta V- and J-gene trimming.

The receptor was isolated from a female donor in good health and CMV-seronegative. Sequencing was performed on PBMCs.

CDR3 coding DNA: TGTGCCAGCAGCGTAGGGAGCCCCGGGACAGTAGGAAACACCATATATTTT. Amino acids: CASSVGSPGTVGNTIYF. The chain uses TRBV9 and TRBJ1-3; 7 nucleotides agree with TRBD1. The CDR3 consists of 17 residues. Losses at the gene ends were 0 bases for V and 4 bases for J; bases not matched to a gene: 10. Germline CDR1 SGDLS, CDR2 YYNGEE.